This T cell receptor (beta chain) was documented in a study of shared clonotypes between healthy human individuals. V trimming: 5 bases; J trimming: 4 bases; junction bases outside the gene matches: 9. The germline V gene has CDR1 SGHRS and CDR2 YFSETQ. The CDR3 has 15 amino acids. Libraries were prepared by immunoSEQ multiplex PCR; TCRdb keeps only in-frame clonotypes and omits some of them. The sample includes a few hundred thousand clones, around three quarters of them seen just once. The chain recombines TRBV5-1 with TRBJ2-5; TRBD1 matches at 9 bases. Source material: PBMCs. The receptor comes from a woman in her 40s in good health. Some clones in this sample may be carry-over from other donors' samples. The CDR3 DNA sequence: TGCGCCAGCAGAGTAGCCGGGACAGGGCTAGAGACCCAGTACTTC. Translating it yields CASRVAGTGLETQYF.